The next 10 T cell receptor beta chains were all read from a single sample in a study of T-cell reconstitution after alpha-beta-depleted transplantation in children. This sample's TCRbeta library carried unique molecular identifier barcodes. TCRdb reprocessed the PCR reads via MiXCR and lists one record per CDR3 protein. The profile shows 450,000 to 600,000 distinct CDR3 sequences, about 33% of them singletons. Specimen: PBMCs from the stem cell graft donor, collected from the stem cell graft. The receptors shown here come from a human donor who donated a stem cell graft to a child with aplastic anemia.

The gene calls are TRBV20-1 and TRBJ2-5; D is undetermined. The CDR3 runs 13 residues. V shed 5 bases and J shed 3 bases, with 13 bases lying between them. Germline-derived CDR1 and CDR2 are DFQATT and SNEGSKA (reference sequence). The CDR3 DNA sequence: TGCAGTGCTCCCGGATCCACCAAAGAGACCCAGTACTTC. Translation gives CSAPGSTKETQYF.

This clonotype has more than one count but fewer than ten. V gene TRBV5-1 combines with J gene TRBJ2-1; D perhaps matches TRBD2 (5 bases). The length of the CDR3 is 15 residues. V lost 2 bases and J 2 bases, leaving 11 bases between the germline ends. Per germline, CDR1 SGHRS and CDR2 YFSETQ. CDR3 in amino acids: CASSFEPGTYNEQFF. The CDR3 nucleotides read TGCGCCAGCAGCTTCGAGCCGGGAACCTACAATGAGCAGTTCTTC.

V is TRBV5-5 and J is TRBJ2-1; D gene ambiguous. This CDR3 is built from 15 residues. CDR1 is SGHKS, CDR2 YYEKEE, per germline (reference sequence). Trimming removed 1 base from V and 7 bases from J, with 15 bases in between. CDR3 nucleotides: TGTGCCAGCAGCTTGACTCTTCAAATGGGAAATGAGCAGTTCTTC. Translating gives CASSLTLQMGNEQFF.

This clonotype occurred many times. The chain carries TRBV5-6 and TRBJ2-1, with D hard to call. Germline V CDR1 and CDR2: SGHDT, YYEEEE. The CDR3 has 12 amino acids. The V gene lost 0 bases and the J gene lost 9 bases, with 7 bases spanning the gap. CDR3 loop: CASSLDGTEQFF. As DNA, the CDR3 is TGTGCCAGCAGCTTGGACGGAACTGAGCAGTTCTTC.

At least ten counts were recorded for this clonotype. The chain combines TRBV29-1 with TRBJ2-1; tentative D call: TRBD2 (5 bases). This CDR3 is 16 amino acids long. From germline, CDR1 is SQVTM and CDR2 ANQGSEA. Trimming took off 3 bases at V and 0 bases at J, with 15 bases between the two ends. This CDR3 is CSVDPLGESSYNEQFF. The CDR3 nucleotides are TGCAGCGTTGATCCCCTCGGGGAGAGCTCCTACAATGAGCAGTTCTTC.

DNA of the CDR3: TGTGCCAGCAGCCCCCCCCGCAGGGGGGAAAACAACACTGAAGCTTTCTTT. It yields the protein CASSPPRRGENNTEAFF. The chain carries TRBV12-3 or TRBV12-4 and TRBJ1-1; 7 bases line up with TRBD1. V was clipped by 6 bases and J by 2 bases; unmatched bases: 15. The CDR3 runs to 17 residues.

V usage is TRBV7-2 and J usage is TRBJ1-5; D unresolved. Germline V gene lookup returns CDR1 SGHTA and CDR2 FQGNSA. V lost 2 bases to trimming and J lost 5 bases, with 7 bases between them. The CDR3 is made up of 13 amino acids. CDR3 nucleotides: TGTGCCAGCAGCTTAACCCGAGATCAGCCCCAGCATTTT. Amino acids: CASSLTRDQPQHF.

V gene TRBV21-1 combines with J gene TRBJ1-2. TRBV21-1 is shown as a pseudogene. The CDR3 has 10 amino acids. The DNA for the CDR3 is TGTGCCAGCAGCAAAGGGCAAGGCACCTTC. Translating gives CASSKGQGTF.

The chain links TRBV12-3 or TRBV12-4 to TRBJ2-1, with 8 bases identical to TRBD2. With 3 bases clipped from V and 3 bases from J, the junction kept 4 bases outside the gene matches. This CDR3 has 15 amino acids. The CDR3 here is CASSFSTSGYNEQFF. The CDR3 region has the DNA TGTGCCAGCAGTTTTAGTACTAGCGGCTACAATGAGCAGTTCTTC.

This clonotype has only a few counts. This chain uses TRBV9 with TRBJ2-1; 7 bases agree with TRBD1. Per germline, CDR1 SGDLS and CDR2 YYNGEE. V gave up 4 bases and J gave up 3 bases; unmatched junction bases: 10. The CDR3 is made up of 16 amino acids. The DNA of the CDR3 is TGTGCCAGCAGCCCCCGGGACAGTAGATTCTACAATGAGCAGTTCTTC. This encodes CASSPRDSRFYNEQFF.